This T cell receptor (beta chain) comes out of a study of T cells in Graves' hyperthyroidism and ophthalmopathy. On the study more broadly: Blood was drawn when the patient was first diagnosed and still untreated.

There are 13 residues in the CDR3. Trimming pared 7 bases from V and 2 bases from J, leaving 10 bases between. Germline assignment: CDR1 KGHDR and CDR2 SFDVKD. On this clonotype: Its antigen is unknown.

The source material, RNA transcripts, was used to amplify TCR beta CDR3 regions. HTBI primers were the set used in a first-round RT-PCR of the TCR CDR3. MiXCR was run by TCRdb on the multiplex PCR reads, yielding one entry per CDR3 protein. In the table there are approximately 410,000 distinct CDR3 sequences, roughly 14% of which are singletons. Study conclusions and caveats: Most clonotypes that expanded in the thyroid above 0.001 also showed up in blood.

With duration under 3 months, ophthalmopathy was active: Clinical Activity Score at least 3, NOSPECS at least 4. Uncontrolled infection, other autoimmune disease, pregnancy or lactation disqualified patients from enrolment. Sequencing used blood. The rearrangement joins TRBV24-1 to TRBJ1-2; a possible D gene is TRBD1 (6 bases). The clonotype was recovered from a man younger than 35 with Graves' ophthalmopathy. The CDR3: CATSTDRNYGYTF. In DNA form, the CDR3 reads TGTGCCACCAGCACAGACAGGAACTATGGCTACACCTTC.